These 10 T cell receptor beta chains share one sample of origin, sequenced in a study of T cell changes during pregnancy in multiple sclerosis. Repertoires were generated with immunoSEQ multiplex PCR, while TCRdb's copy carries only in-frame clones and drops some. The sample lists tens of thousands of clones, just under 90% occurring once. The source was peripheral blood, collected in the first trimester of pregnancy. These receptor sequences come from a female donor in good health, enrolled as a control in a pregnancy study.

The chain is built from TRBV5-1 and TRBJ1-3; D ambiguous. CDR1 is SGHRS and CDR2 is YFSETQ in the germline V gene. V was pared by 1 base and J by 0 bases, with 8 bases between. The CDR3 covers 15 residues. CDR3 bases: TGCGCCAGCAGCTTGAAGGCAGGCTCTGGAAACACCATATATTTT. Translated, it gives CASSLKAGSGNTIYF.

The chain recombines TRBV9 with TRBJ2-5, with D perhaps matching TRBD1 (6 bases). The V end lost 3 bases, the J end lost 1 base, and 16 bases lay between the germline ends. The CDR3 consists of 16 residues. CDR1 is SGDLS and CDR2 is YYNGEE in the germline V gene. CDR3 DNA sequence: TGTGCCAGCAGCGCCGGGGACACCCATAGCCAAGAGACCCAGTACTTC. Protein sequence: CASSAGDTHSQETQYF.

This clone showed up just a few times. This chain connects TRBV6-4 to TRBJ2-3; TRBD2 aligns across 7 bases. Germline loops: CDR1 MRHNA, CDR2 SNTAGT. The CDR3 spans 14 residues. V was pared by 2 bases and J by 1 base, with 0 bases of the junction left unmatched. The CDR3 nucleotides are TGTGCCAGCAGTGACCGGGGGGGCACAGATACGCAGTATTTT. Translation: CASSDRGGTDTQYF.

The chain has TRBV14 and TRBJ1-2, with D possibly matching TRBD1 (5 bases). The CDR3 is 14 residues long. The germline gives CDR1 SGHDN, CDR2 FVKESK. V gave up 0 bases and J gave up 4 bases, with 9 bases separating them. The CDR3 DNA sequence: TGTGCCAGCAGCCAAGAGTGGGGCGGCTATGGCTACACCTTC. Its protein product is CASSQEWGGYGYTF.

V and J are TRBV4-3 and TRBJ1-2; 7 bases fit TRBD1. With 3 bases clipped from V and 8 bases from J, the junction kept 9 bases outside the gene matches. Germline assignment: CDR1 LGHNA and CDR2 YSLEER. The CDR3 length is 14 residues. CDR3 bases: TGCGCCAGCAGCCATGGGGACAGCCTCCTGGGCTACACCTTC. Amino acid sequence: CASSHGDSLLGYTF.

The CDR3 DNA is TGTGCCACCTCCTCAAGCGGGGGGGCCATGATCTATGAGCAGTTCTTC. Amino acid sequence: CATSSSGGAMIYEQFF. The gene calls are TRBV14 and TRBJ2-1, with 10 bases that match TRBD2. V lost 10 bases, J lost 8 bases, and 17 bases stayed unmatched. From germline, CDR1 is SGHDN and CDR2 FVKESK. CDR3 length: 16 residues.

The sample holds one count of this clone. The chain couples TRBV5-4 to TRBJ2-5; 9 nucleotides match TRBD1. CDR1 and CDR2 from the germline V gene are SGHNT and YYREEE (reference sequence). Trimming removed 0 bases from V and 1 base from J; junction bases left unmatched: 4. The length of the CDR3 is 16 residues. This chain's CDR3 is CASSLEQGALQETQYF. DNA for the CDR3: TGTGCCAGCAGCTTGGAACAGGGGGCTCTCCAAGAGACCCAGTACTTC.

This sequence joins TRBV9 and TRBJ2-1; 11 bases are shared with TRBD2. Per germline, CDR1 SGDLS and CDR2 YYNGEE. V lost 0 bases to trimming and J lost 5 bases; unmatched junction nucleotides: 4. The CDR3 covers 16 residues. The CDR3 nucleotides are TGTGCCAGCAGCGTAGGTACTAGCGGGGGACACAATGAGCAGTTCTTC. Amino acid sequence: CASSVGTSGGHNEQFF.

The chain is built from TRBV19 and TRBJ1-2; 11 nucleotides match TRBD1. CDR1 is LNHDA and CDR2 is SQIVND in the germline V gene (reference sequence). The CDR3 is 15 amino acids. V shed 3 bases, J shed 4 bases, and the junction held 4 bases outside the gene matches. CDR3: CASSIPGTGGYGYTF. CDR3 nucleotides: TGTGCCAGTAGTATTCCCGGGACAGGGGGCTATGGCTACACCTTC.

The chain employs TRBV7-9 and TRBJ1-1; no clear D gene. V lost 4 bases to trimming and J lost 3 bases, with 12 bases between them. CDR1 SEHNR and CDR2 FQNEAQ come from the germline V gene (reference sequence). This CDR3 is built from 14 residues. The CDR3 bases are TGTGCCAGCAGCTCACTCTCACGGGACACTGAAGCTTTCTTT. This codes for CASSSLSRDTEAFF.